Following are 2 T cell receptor beta chains from one sample sequenced in a study of T cells in Graves' hyperthyroidism and ophthalmopathy. Researchers amplified the TCR beta CDR3 regions from RNA transcripts. First-round RT-PCR of the TCR CDR3 relied on the HTBI primer set. TCRdb re-called the multiplex PCR reads with MiXCR, one entry per CDR3 protein. The sample lists approximately 250,000 distinct CDR3 sequences, 24% occurring once. The sample taken for sequencing was blood. These receptors all come from a woman in her forties with Graves' ophthalmopathy.

This clonotype was observed a handful of times. The chain has TRBV28 and TRBJ1-1; D perhaps matches TRBD1 (6 bases). CDR1 and CDR2 (germline): MDHEN, SYDVKM. The CDR3 extends over 15 amino acids. V shed 6 bases and J shed 1 base, with 15 bases lying between them. The CDR3 nucleotides are TGTGCCAGCAGACCAGAAGGGACAACGAACACTGAAGCTTTCTTT. It yields the protein CASRPEGTTNTEAFF.

This clonotype was seen ten or more times. The V gene is TRBV20-1, the J gene TRBJ2-7; the match to TRBD2 covers 11 bases. Germline V gene lookup returns CDR1 DFQATT and CDR2 SNEGSKA (reference sequence). The CDR3 runs 15 residues. Germline trimming cut 0 bases from V and 6 bases from J; bases unmatched to any gene: 7. CDR3 amino acids: CSARDGTSGSREQYF. The CDR3 DNA reads as TGCAGTGCTAGAGATGGAACTAGCGGGAGCCGCGAGCAGTACTTC.